This T cell receptor (beta chain) originates from a study of early T cells in non-severe SARS-CoV-2 infection (TCRdb year 2021). Study-wide context: Bulk RNA from unsorted whole blood was used for TCR sequencing, so alpha and beta chains could not be paired.

Library creation used 5' RACE. Sequencing was carried out with a NextSeq 500. In the TCR library protocol, unique molecular identifiers were attached to individual cDNA molecules to correct for PCR bias and sequencing error. Sequencing covered both TCR alpha and beta chains, and within each sample the abundances of alpha and beta sequences were tightly co-correlated. In the source study's methods: Decombinator V4 was used to annotate the V gene, J gene and CDR3 of the TCR sequences. Expanded TCRs were defined as changing significantly between any two time points under a Poisson model with p below 0.0001. Abundances of TCRs were expressed as counts per million after normalisation to the total number of TCRs sequenced in each sample. TRAV1-2 paired with TRAJ12, TRAJ20 or TRAJ33 defined MAIT TCRs, while TRAV10 paired with TRAJ18 defined iNKT TCRs. VDJdb, accessed on 1 November 2021, was searched for TCRs annotated for CMV, EBV and SARS-CoV-2, and TCRs annotated for more than one antigen were excluded. TCRdb's own reprocessing of the public reads used fastp at Q25 and MiXCR and kept productive beta chains. Records with the same CDR3 protein are collapsed into one entry carrying the most frequent genes and DNA. It is TCRdb's table, rather than the study itself, that gives the V and J calls and clone size. The sample yields some 60,000 distinct CDR3 sequences; less than 10% were counted once. The ten largest clonotypes hold 1.2% of the sample.

V lost 3 bases and J lost 1 base; the stretch between them is 6 bases long. Inclusive of the bounding cysteine and phenylalanine, the CDR3 is 13 residues long. Only CDR3 DNA remains: 39 bases, in frame from the first base. CDR1 is given as KGHSH and CDR2 as LQKENI, both from the germline V gene. Set within a cohort of healthcare workers in London, UK, this nested case-control study involved weekly PCR testing of nasopharyngeal swabs along with blood sampling. Between 23 and 31 March 2020, the week of the UK lockdown, healthcare workers were enrolled and then followed up weekly for as long as 16 weeks. The full study reports these points: VDJdb matching was skewed toward anti-spike CD8 responses and likely underestimated virus-specific expansions, missing private and CD4 specificities.

Of note for this clonotype: Its antigen is not yet known. No base-level quality is on record; no much larger clone is a single base apart.

The source of this sequence is an adult who was a healthcare worker with PCR-confirmed SARS-CoV-2 infection or an uninfected control (not recorded which). The rearrangement combines TRBV18 with TRBJ1-1; 5 matching bases give a weak D call of TRBD1. Sequencing was performed on whole blood. This receptor carries the CDR3 CASSPGPNTEAFF. The nucleotide sequence is TGTGCCAGCTCACCGGGACCGAACACTGAAGCTTTCTTT.